These T cell receptor beta chains were read from a single sample in a study of T cells in Graves' hyperthyroidism and ophthalmopathy. TCRdb fed the multiplex PCR reads into MiXCR, producing one record per CDR3 protein. Among a few hundred thousand distinct CDR3 sequences listed, about 15% were seen once. Sequenced sample: blood. The origin of the receptors is a woman aged 25 to 39 with Graves' hyperthyroidism. CDR3s include the opening cysteine and the closing phenylalanine or tryptophan. The D gene is left open where the match is weak. For some rows the clone size is stated as once, few or many, or as a class when expanded; others skip it.

j_gene | len | v_gene | abundance | d_gene | CDR3aa | CDR3nt
TRBJ2-7 | 14 | TRBV28 | many | . | CASRLGASYYEQYF | TGTGCCAGCAGGCTTGGGGCATCGTACTACGAGCAGTACTTC
TRBJ2-7 | 19 | TRBV20-1 | . | TRBD2 | CSARDLGGAGGLNLYEQYF | TGCAGTGCTAGAGATCTCGGAGGAGCGGGAGGGCTTAATCTCTACGAGCAGTACTTC
TRBJ2-2 | 17 | TRBV7-2 | many | TRBD1 | CASSLIDRAVGTGELFF | TGTGCCAGCAGCTTAATAGACAGGGCGGTGGGCACCGGGGAGCTGTTTTTT
TRBJ2-7 | 18 | TRBV7-2 | . | TRBD1 | CASSSMVGQSKSSYEQYF | TGTGCCAGCAGCTCCATGGTGGGACAGTCCAAGAGCTCCTACGAGCAGTACTTC
TRBJ1-1 | 14 | TRBV19 | many | TRBD1 | CASRTTGGGTEAFF | TGTGCCAGTAGGACGACAGGGGGGGGCACTGAAGCTTTCTTT
TRBJ2-1 | 16 | TRBV7-3 | many | TRBD2 | CASSSGTSGTYNEQFF | TGTGCCAGCAGCTCCGGGACTAGCGGGACGTACAATGAGCAGTTCTTC
TRBJ1-2 | 14 | TRBV12-3/TRBV12-4 | many | . | CASSHPWGPYGYTF | TGTGCCAGCAGTCACCCTTGGGGCCCCTATGGCTACACCTTC
TRBJ2-7 | 14 | TRBV5-1 | . | . | CASSPGTSPLEQYF | TGCGCCAGCAGCCCGGGGACATCCCCCTTAGAGCAGTACTTC
TRBJ2-3 | 11 | TRBV20-1 | . | . | CSATRGGTQYF | TGCAGTGCTACAAGGGGTGGTACGCAGTATTTT
TRBJ2-1 | 15 | TRBV11-2 | . | TRBD2 | CASSLVGSGAREQFF | TGTGCCAGCAGCTTAGTGGGTAGCGGGGCAAGGGAGCAGTTCTTC
TRBJ2-2 | 14 | TRBV12-3/TRBV12-4 | many | . | CASIEAGPFGELFF | TGTGCCAGCATCGAGGCCGGGCCTTTCGGGGAGCTGTTTTTT
TRBJ2-7 | 15 | TRBV27 | many | TRBD2 | CASSLSSGILNEQYF | TGTGCCAGCAGTCTGTCTAGCGGGATACTTAACGAGCAGTACTTC
TRBJ1-4 | 15 | TRBV4-1 | . | . | CASSQEIEGIGKLFF | TGCGCCAGCAGCCAAGAAATTGAGGGAATCGGAAAACTGTTTTTT
TRBJ2-1 | 17 | TRBV7-9 | many | TRBD2 | CASSSRLAGVLYNEQFF | TGTGCCAGCAGTTCAAGACTAGCGGGAGTACTCTACAATGAGCAGTTCTTC
TRBJ2-7 | 14 | TRBV20-1 | many | TRBD2 | CSARSSGTQYEQYF | TGCAGTGCTAGATCCAGCGGGACCCAGTACGAGCAGTACTTC
TRBJ2-7 | 16 | TRBV19 | many | TRBD1 | CASSMWGTEVNYEQYF | TGTGCCAGTAGTATGTGGGGGACAGAGGTAAACTACGAGCAGTACTTC
TRBJ2-1 | 13 | TRBV4-1 | . | . | CASSPPAYDGKFF | TGCGCCAGCAGTCCTCCCGCTTATGACGGGAAGTTCTTC
TRBJ2-7 | 14 | TRBV11-2 | many | . | CASSLERTSYEQYF | TGTGCCAGCAGCTTAGAGCGGACGTCCTACGAGCAGTACTTC
TRBJ2-3 | 14 | TRBV12-3/TRBV12-4 | . | . | CASLRRTEAEIQYF | TGTGCCAGCCTTAGGAGAACAGAAGCGGAGATCCAGTATTTT
TRBJ1-6 | 18 | TRBV4-1 | . | TRBD1 | CASSQYSTGVGINSPLHF | TGCGCCAGCAGCCAATATTCGACAGGGGTGGGTATCAATTCACCCCTCCACTTT
TRBJ2-3 | 16 | TRBV7-6 | many | TRBD2 | CASSLVPGGSPDTQYF | TGTGCCAGCAGCTTAGTCCCGGGAGGTAGCCCAGATACGCAGTATTTT
TRBJ1-1 | 13 | TRBV3-1 | many | . | CASSQVDRTEAFF | TGTGCCAGCAGCCAAGTCGACAGGACTGAAGCTTTCTTT
TRBJ1-1 | 13 | TRBV30 | many | . | CAWSVQAETEAFF | TGTGCCTGGAGTGTACAGGCTGAGACTGAAGCTTTCTTT
TRBJ2-7 | 15 | TRBV20-1 | many | . | CSATPRQRQVNEQYF | TGCAGTGCAACACCCAGACAGAGACAGGTCAACGAGCAGTACTTC
TRBJ2-1 | 15 | TRBV5-5 | many | TRBD1 | CASSPVETGAYEQFF | TGTGCCAGCAGCCCTGTTGAGACAGGGGCCTATGAGCAGTTCTTC
TRBJ2-1 | 13 | TRBV27 | . | . | CASSLFSYNEQFF | TGTGCCAGCAGTTTATTCAGTTACAATGAGCAGTTCTTC
TRBJ2-4 | 15 | TRBV5-1 | few | TRBD2 | CASSLASGRGDIQYF | TGCGCCAGCAGCTTGGCTAGCGGGAGAGGGGACATTCAGTACTTC
TRBJ2-5 | 14 | TRBV5-1 | . | . | CASSLVGAKETQYF | TGCGCCAGCAGCTTGGTCGGGGCAAAAGAGACCCAGTACTTC
TRBJ1-5 | 13 | TRBV10-2 | . | . | CASRSESNQPQHF | TGCGCCAGCAGATCGGAGAGCAATCAGCCCCAGCATTTT
TRBJ2-2 | 14 | TRBV2 | many | TRBD2 | CASTGTSVTGELFF | TGTGCCAGCACCGGGACTAGCGTCACCGGGGAGCTGTTTTTT
TRBJ2-3 | 16 | TRBV3-1 | . | TRBD2 | CASSPPLSGSRDTQYF | TGTGCCAGCAGCCCTCCCCTTAGCGGGAGTCGAGATACGCAGTATTTT
TRBJ1-3 | 14 | TRBV28 | many | . | CASSPPGPGNTIYF | TGTGCCAGCAGTCCCCCGGGACCTGGAAACACCATATATTTT
TRBJ2-1 | 13 | TRBV18 | many | . | CASSPTTNNEQFF | TGTGCCAGCTCACCGACGACGAACAATGAGCAGTTCTTC
TRBJ2-1 | 13 | TRBV19 | . | TRBD1 | CASTETGVTEQFF | TGTGCCAGTACAGAGACAGGGGTAACTGAGCAGTTCTTC
TRBJ2-5 | 13 | TRBV7-6 | few | . | CASSFRVKETQYF | TGTGCCAGCAGCTTCCGGGTCAAAGAGACCCAGTACTTC
TRBJ2-3 | 14 | TRBV5-1 | . | . | CASSFLPSTDTQYF | TGCGCCAGCAGCTTCTTACCTAGCACAGATACGCAGTATTTT
TRBJ1-1 | 14 | TRBV12-3/TRBV12-4 | few | . | CASSLYRTNTEAFF | TGTGCCAGCAGTTTATACAGGACGAACACTGAAGCTTTCTTT
TRBJ1-1 | 12 | TRBV7-2 | few | . | CASSSQHAEAFF | TGTGCCAGCAGCTCCCAACATGCTGAAGCTTTCTTT
TRBJ1-5 | 15 | TRBV7-9 | many | . | CASSLRSGTEGPQHF | TGTGCCAGCAGCTTAAGAAGCGGGACCGAAGGGCCCCAGCATTTT